The rows below give T cell receptor beta chains drawn from one sample of a study of cytomegalovirus exposure and HLA in healthy donors. Profiling relied on immunoSEQ multiplex PCR, and the TCRdb table lists in-frame clones only, not all of them. This sample has about 70,000 clones, with roughly 92% found just once. The specimen was PBMCs. The receptors come from a woman in her late teens or twenties in good health and CMV-seropositive. CDR3s include the opening cysteine and the closing phenylalanine or tryptophan. D genes are given only for firm matches. Expanded clones are given a class, and other clones once, few, many or no size at all.

V	J	D	size	CDR3	DNA
TRBV18	TRBJ2-2	TRBD1	.	CASSPRDRGNTGELFF	TGTGCCAGCTCACCCAGGGACAGGGGGAACACCGGGGAGCTGTTTTTT
TRBV21-1	TRBJ1-2	.	.	CASSKVGGQGSYGYTF	TGTGCCAGCAGCAAAGTTGGGGGACAGGGGAGCTATGGCTACACCTTC
TRBV29-1	TRBJ2-5	.	.	CSVAMGGGRETQYF	TGCAGCGTCGCTATGGGGGGGGGCCGGGAGACCCAGTACTTC
TRBV7-6	TRBJ1-4	.	.	CASSPEISRWEKLFF	TGTGCCAGCAGCCCGGAGATCTCCCGGTGGGAAAAACTGTTTTTT
TRBV11-2	TRBJ1-1	.	.	CASSRIKGRGPEAFF	TGTGCCAGCAGCCGAATAAAGGGGCGAGGTCCTGAAGCTTTCTTT
TRBV6-1	TRBJ1-5	.	.	CASSPTRDQPQHF	TGTGCCAGCAGTCCTACTCGGGATCAGCCCCAGCATTTT
TRBV15	TRBJ1-5	TRBD1	.	CATSRVRDRGNQPQHF	TGTGCCACCAGCAGAGTTCGGGACAGGGGCAATCAGCCCCAGCATTTT
TRBV10-3	TRBJ1-1	.	.	CAISAGGNTEAFF	TGTGCCATCAGTGCGGGGGGCAACACTGAAGCTTTCTTT
TRBV11-3	TRBJ2-3	TRBD2	once	CASSPGTSVSTDTQYF	TGTGCCAGCAGCCCTGGGACTAGCGTTAGCACAGATACGCAGTATTTT
TRBV4-2	TRBJ1-1	.	.	CASSQVTDTEAFF	TGTGCCAGCAGCCAAGTCACAGACACTGAAGCTTTCTTT
TRBV5-4	TRBJ2-7	TRBD1	.	CASSQGQGGPYEQYF	TGTGCCAGCAGCCAAGGACAGGGCGGGCCCTACGAGCAGTACTTC
TRBV11-3	TRBJ2-4	.	.	CASSLVAGPDQYF	TGTGCCAGCAGCTTAGTCGCGGGGCCGGATCAGTACTTC
TRBV29-1	TRBJ2-7	TRBD2	.	CSVEGTGGADHEQYF	TGCAGCGTTGAGGGTACCGGGGGGGCCGATCACGAGCAGTACTTC
TRBV7-3	TRBJ2-7	TRBD2	.	CASSLTGLAGGEQYF	TGTGCCAGCAGCTTAACGGGACTAGCGGGAGGCGAGCAGTACTTC
TRBV15	TRBJ1-2	.	.	CATSRTVQDNYGYTF	TGTGCCACCAGCAGAACTGTACAGGATAACTATGGCTACACCTTC
TRBV14	TRBJ1-1	.	.	CASSQDRGASTEAFF	TGTGCCAGCAGCCAGGATCGGGGGGCGAGCACTGAAGCTTTCTTT
TRBV5-1	TRBJ1-3	.	.	CASSPEIGLISGNTIYF	TGCGCCAGCAGCCCTGAAATCGGACTGATCTCTGGAAACACCATATATTTT
TRBV6-1	TRBJ1-2	TRBD1	.	CATSGTGYNGYTF	TGTGCCACCAGCGGGACAGGGTACAATGGCTACACCTTC
TRBV29-1	TRBJ2-6	.	.	CSTSGPGANVLTF	TGCAGCACATCAGGGCCTGGGGCCAACGTCCTGACTTTC
TRBV15	TRBJ2-7	.	.	CATSRDMEILTYEQYF	TGTGCCACCAGCAGAGATATGGAGATTTTAACCTACGAGCAGTACTTC
TRBV29-1	TRBJ1-2	.	.	CSASKGHGYTF	TGCAGCGCCTCAAAGGGGCATGGCTACACCTTC
TRBV29-1	TRBJ1-5	.	.	CSAVFQGGGEGQPQHF	TGCAGCGCGGTTTTCCAGGGCGGGGGCGAAGGTCAGCCCCAGCATTTT
TRBV6-1	TRBJ1-1	.	.	CASSETPPEPAFF	TGTGCCAGCAGTGAAACTCCGCCCGAGCCGGCTTTCTTT
TRBV15	TRBJ1-5	.	.	CATSRDRAPRAQHF	TGTGCCACCAGCAGAGACAGGGCCCCTCGCGCCCAGCATTTT
TRBV2	TRBJ1-2	TRBD1	.	CASGSTGANYGYTF	TGTGCCAGCGGGTCGACAGGGGCTAACTATGGCTACACCTTC
TRBV19	TRBJ1-1	.	.	CASSIERNTEAFF	TGTGCCAGTAGTATCGAGCGGAACACTGAAGCTTTCTTT